Given below is one T cell receptor (beta chain) in context. Antigen unknown. Tagging with unique molecular identifiers was applied to individual cDNA molecules. TCRdb itself ran the 5' RACE reads through MiXCR, one entry per CDR3 protein. The table has some 75,000 distinct CDR3 sequences, roughly 15% seen once. The data were taken from a study of early T cells in non-severe SARS-CoV-2 infection. Study summary: Chains stayed unpaired after sequencing of bulk RNA from unsorted whole blood.

Overall study findings and caveats: The VDJdb matching leaned toward anti-spike CD8 responses and overlooked private and CD4 specificities.

The CDR3 contains 14 residues. The ends lost 8 bases at V and 1 base at J; junction bases unmatched: 6. Germline V gene lookup returns CDR1 ENHRY and CDR2 SYGVKD. The sequence derives from an adult who was a healthcare worker with PCR-confirmed SARS-CoV-2 infection or an uninfected control (not recorded which). The chain combines TRBV10-3 with TRBJ1-1, with TRBD1 identical over 8 bases. Sequencing was performed on whole blood. This CDR3 reads CAIGGQAPNTEAFF. Here the CDR3 DNA reads TGTGCCATCGGGGGACAGGCCCCGAACACTGAAGCTTTCTTT.